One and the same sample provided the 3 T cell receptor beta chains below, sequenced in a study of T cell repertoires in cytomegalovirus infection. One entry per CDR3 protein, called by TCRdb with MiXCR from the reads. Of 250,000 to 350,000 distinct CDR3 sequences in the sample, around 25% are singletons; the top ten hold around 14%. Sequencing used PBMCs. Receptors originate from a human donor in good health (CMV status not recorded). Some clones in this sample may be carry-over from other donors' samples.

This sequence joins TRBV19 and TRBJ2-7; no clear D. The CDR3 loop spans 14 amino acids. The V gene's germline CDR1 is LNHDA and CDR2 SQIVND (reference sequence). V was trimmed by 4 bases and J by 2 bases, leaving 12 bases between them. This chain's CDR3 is CASSTTLGTYEQYF. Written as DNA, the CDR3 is TGTGCCAGTAGTACGACCCTAGGGACCTACGAGCAGTACTTC.

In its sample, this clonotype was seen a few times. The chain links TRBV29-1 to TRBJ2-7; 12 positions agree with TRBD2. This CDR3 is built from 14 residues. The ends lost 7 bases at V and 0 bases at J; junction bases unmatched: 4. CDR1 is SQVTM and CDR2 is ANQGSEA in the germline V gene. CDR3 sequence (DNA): TGCAGCGCTGGACTAGCGGGGAGCTCCTACGAGCAGTACTTC. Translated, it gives CSAGLAGSSYEQYF.

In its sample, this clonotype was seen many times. The CDR3 DNA is TGTGCCAGCGGGAGAGCGGGAGGATTAACAGATACGCAGTATTTT. Residues: CASGRAGGLTDTQYF. The chain links TRBV6-2 or TRBV6-3 to TRBJ2-3; 9 nucleotides line up with TRBD2. The junction had 9 bases not matched to a gene; V was cut back by 8 bases and J by 3 bases. CDR1 and CDR2 from the germline V gene are MNHEY and SVGEGT. This CDR3 has 15 residues.